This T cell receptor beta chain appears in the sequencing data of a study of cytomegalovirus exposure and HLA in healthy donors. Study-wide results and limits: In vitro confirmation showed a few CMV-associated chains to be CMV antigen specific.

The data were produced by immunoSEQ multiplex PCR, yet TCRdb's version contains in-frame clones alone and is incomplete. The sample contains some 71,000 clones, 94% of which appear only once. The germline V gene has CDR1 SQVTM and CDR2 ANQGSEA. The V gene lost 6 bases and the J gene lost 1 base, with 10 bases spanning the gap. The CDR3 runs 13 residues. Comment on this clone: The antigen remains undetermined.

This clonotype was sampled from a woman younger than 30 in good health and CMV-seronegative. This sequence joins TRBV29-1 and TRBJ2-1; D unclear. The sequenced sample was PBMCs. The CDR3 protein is CSVKLLSYNEQFF. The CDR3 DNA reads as TGCAGCGTAAAACTCCTTTCCTACAATGAGCAGTTCTTC.